This passage covers 9 T cell receptor beta chains from one sample sequenced in a study of cytotoxic CD8 clonotypes in ibrutinib-treated CLL. Assay used: immunoSEQ multiplex PCR; TCRdb lists only in-frame clones, some missing. The sample has around 130,000 clones; less than 90% are singletons. The material was PBMCs, obtained after 24 months of ibrutinib treatment. These receptors were obtained from a human donor with chronic lymphocytic leukemia.

The CDR3 DNA follows: TGTGCCAGTACCTCGATAAGGACTAATGAAAAACTGTTTTTT. Translating it yields CASTSIRTNEKLFF. The chain employs TRBV19 and TRBJ1-4; D is ambiguous. CDR1 is LNHDA, CDR2 SQIVND, per germline (reference sequence). Between the trimmed V and J ends, which lost 7 bases and 2 bases, there was a span of 11 bases. CDR3 length equals 14 residues.

This chain connects TRBV5-6 to TRBJ1-4, with 7 bases fitting TRBD1. Germline V CDR1 and CDR2: SGHDT, YYEEEE. CDR3 length equals 17 residues. Unmatched junction bases numbered 14, after V lost 1 base and J lost 8 bases. The CDR3 nucleotides read TGTGCCAGCAGCTTGTCGTTGGAGGGACAGCCGTGGGAAAAACTGTTTTTT. Protein product: CASSLSLEGQPWEKLFF.

The chain has TRBV7-6 and TRBJ2-5; unclear D gene. This CDR3 contains 14 residues. Trimming took 8 bases from V and 1 from J, leaving 14 bases between them. Germline CDR1 is SGHVS and CDR2 is FNYEAQ. CDR3 nucleotide sequence: TGTGCCAGCTCTATGTCCGCCCCCCAAGAGACCCAGTACTTC. This translates into CASSMSAPQETQYF.

The chain carries TRBV5-4 and TRBJ1-3; D is undetermined. The CDR3 has 13 residues. V was trimmed by 1 base and J by 1 base, leaving 3 bases between them. Germline-derived CDR1 and CDR2 are SGHNT and YYREEE (reference sequence). The CDR3 DNA reads as TGTGCCAGCAGCTTGCGTTCTGGAAACACCATATATTTT. It encodes CASSLRSGNTIYF.

V and J are TRBV7-6 and TRBJ2-5; D is undetermined. This CDR3 is built from 15 residues. Trimming removed 2 bases from V and 0 bases from J, with 10 bases in between. CDR1 is SGHVS and CDR2 is FNYEAQ in the germline V gene. The CDR3 sequence is CASSLLTPDQETQYF. In DNA, the CDR3 is TGTGCCAGCAGCTTATTGACCCCGGACCAAGAGACCCAGTACTTC.

This chain joins TRBV5-4 and TRBJ2-7; 8 bases fit TRBD2. V lost 5 bases and J lost 11; bases outside the gene matches: 6. The CDR3 is 11 amino acids. The germline V gene encodes CDR1 SGHNT and CDR2 YYREEE (reference sequence). DNA of the CDR3: TGTGCCAGCAGTCGGGGGGGGCTGGAGTACTTC. It specifies CASSRGGLEYF.

This clone was recorded a few times. The V and J genes are TRBV19 and TRBJ2-2; TRBD2 agrees at 8 bases. The germline V gene encodes CDR1 LNHDA and CDR2 SQIVND (reference sequence). V dropped 3 bases and J dropped 4; count of bases not matched to a gene: 4. This CDR3 contains 15 residues. The CDR3 DNA is TGTGCCAGTAGTATTCTAGCGGGTTCCACCGGGGAGCTGTTTTTT. It yields the protein CASSILAGSTGELFF.

V usage is TRBV9 and J usage is TRBJ1-6; D uncertain. The CDR3 totals 14 residues. Germline loops: CDR1 SGDLS, CDR2 YYNGEE. V dropped 3 bases and J dropped 7 bases, with 11 bases sitting between them. The CDR3 nucleotides are TGTGCCAGCAGCGCAAGTAACCGAAATTCACCCCTCCACTTT. Translating it yields CASSASNRNSPLHF.

The rearrangement joins TRBV11-2 to TRBJ1-2; D is ambiguous. The CDR3 is 12 amino acids. Germline V CDR1 and CDR2: SGHAT, FQNNGV. With 0 bases removed from V and 5 bases from J, the gap between germline ends came to 4 bases. As DNA, the CDR3 is TGTGCCAGCAGCTTAGACCGATATGGCTACACCTTC. It yields the protein CASSLDRYGYTF.